Listed below are T cell receptor beta chains from one sample, sequenced in a study of glioma-infiltrating T cells. TCRdb redid the calling of the multiplex PCR reads with MiXCR, one entry per CDR3 protein. In the table there are approximately 120,000 distinct CDR3 sequences, roughly 25% of which are singletons. The sequencing sample was made of glioma tissue, nonneoplastic brain tissue, or PBMCs (not recorded which). The receptors come from a human donor with low-grade glioma or glioblastoma, undergoing nonglioma brain surgery, or in good health (not recorded which). CDR3s include the opening cysteine and the closing phenylalanine or tryptophan. The D gene is left open where the match is weak. The size field is filled for only some rows; it gives once, few, many or a size class.

d_gene,v_gene,abundance,j_gene,CDR3aa
TRBD2,TRBV4-1,many,TRBJ2-1,CASSQAGTSGRGEQFF
NA,TRBV11-2,few,TRBJ2-7,CASSLLGTDFYEQYF
NA,TRBV5-1,many,TRBJ2-3,CASSYGTNTDTQYF
NA,TRBV20-1,many,TRBJ2-1,CSARDGYNEQFF
NA,TRBV6-1,many,TRBJ2-2,CASRQGTAGELFF
NA,TRBV2,few,TRBJ2-4,CASTGGSNRIQYF
NA,TRBV20-1,many,TRBJ2-2,CSASHPSNTGELFF
NA,TRBV29-1,many,TRBJ1-1,CSVHAGHHRETEAFF
NA,TRBV12-3/TRBV12-4,many,TRBJ1-2,CASSLDQNYGYTF
NA,TRBV4-1,NA,TRBJ2-2,CASSQVGYITGELFF
TRBD1,TRBV29-1,few,TRBJ1-2,CSVPTGGSFGYTF
TRBD1,TRBV5-1,NA,TRBJ2-7,CASSLVGTGAPEQYF
NA,TRBV7-9,NA,TRBJ1-4,CASSFRDTRGKLFF
NA,TRBV10-3,few,TRBJ2-5,CATLYQETQYF
NA,TRBV18,many,TRBJ1-5,CASSLGGGLGQPQHF
TRBD2,TRBV19,NA,TRBJ2-7,CAAGREGPREQYF
TRBD1,TRBV29-1,once,TRBJ2-7,CSVGQGGEQYF
TRBD2,TRBV3-1,NA,TRBJ2-4,CASSHPTSGTSSSYNEQYF
NA,TRBV12-3/TRBV12-4,many,TRBJ2-3,CASTLTGKDTQYF
NA,TRBV7-2,many,TRBJ2-7,CASSLESMLDEQYF
NA,TRBV7-9,NA,TRBJ2-7,CASSETSGTWNF
NA,TRBV12-3/TRBV12-4,many,TRBJ2-4,CASRPGAAKNIQYF
TRBD1,TRBV6-1,many,TRBJ1-6,CASTPGQVLNSPLHF
NA,TRBV4-3,many,TRBJ2-3,CASRGDPHTDTQYF
NA,TRBV7-2,many,TRBJ2-3,CASSPMGVTDTQYF
NA,TRBV4-3,many,TRBJ2-3,CASSQGGGLYTDTQYF
TRBD1,TRBV19,NA,TRBJ2-3,CATMQGALRTDTQYF
NA,TRBV4-1,many,TRBJ2-7,CASSQDRGNYEQYF
NA,TRBV12-3/TRBV12-4,few,TRBJ2-7,CASSTYRDFDEQYF
TRBD1,TRBV10-3,NA,TRBJ1-5,CAISAGTGGNQPQDF
NA,TRBV3-1,many,TRBJ2-1,CASSQPDALNEQFF
NA,TRBV4-1,many,TRBJ2-3,CASSQVSGSTDTQYF
TRBD1,TRBV4-2,NA,TRBJ2-2,CASSQGTGNTGELFF
TRBD2,TRBV4-1,many,TRBJ2-7,CASSQDQAGAREQYF
TRBD1,TRBV9,many,TRBJ1-6,CASGTVLDSPLHF
TRBD1,TRBV24-1,many,TRBJ2-2,CATSDDRGLDGELFF
NA,TRBV2,many,TRBJ1-1,CASSEGVTMSNTEAFF
TRBD2,TRBV6-6,many,TRBJ2-1,CASSYRLAGGLFF
NA,TRBV10-3,NA,TRBJ2-7,CAISAGRERQQYF
TRBD1,TRBV12-3/TRBV12-4,few,TRBJ1-5,CASSQQGFQPQHF